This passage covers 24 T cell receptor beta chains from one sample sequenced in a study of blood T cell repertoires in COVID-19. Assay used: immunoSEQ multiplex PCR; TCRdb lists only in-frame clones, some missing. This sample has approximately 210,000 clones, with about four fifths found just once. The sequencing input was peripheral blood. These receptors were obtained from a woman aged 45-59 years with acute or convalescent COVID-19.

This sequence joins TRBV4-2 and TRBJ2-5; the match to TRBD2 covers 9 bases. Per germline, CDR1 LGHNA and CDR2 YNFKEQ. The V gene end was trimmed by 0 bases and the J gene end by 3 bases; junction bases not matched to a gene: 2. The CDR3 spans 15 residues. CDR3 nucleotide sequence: TGTGCCAGCAGCCAAGATAGACTAGCGGAAGAGACCCAGTACTTC. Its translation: CASSQDRLAEETQYF.

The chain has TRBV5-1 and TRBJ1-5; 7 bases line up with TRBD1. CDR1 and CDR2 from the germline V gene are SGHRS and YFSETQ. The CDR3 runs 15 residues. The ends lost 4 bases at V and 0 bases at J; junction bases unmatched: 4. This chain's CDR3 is CASSPWTGSNQPQHF. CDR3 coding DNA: TGCGCCAGCAGCCCGTGGACAGGTAGCAATCAGCCCCAGCATTTT.

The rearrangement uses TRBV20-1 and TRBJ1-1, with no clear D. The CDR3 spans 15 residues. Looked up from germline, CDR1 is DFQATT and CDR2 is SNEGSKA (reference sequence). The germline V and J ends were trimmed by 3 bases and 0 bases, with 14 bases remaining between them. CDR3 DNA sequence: TGCAGTGCTAGTGGGTACAGCGGATTGAACACTGAAGCTTTCTTT. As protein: CSASGYSGLNTEAFF.

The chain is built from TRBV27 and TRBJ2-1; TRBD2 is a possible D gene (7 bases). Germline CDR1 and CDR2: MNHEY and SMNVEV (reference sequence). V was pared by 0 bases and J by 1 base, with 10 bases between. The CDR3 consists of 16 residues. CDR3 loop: CASSLSGGLSYNEQFF. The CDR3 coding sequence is TGTGCCAGCAGTTTATCGGGGGGGCTGTCCTACAATGAGCAGTTCTTC.

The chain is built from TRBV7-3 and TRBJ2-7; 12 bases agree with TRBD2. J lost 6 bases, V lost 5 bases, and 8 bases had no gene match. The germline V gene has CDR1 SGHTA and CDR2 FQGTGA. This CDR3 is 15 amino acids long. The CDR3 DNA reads TGTGCCAGCAGCATAGCCTCTAGCGGGAGGGCCGAGCAGTACTTC. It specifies CASSIASSGRAEQYF.

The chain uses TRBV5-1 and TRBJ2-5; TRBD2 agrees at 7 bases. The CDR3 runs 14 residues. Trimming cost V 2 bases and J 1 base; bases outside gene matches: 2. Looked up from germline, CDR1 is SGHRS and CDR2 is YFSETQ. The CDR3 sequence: CASSLAGFQETQYF. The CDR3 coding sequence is TGCGCCAGCAGCTTAGCGGGATTCCAAGAGACCCAGTACTTC.

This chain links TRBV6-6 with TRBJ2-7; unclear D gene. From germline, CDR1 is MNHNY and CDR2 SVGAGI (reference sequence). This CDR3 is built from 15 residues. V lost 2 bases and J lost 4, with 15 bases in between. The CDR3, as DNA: TGTGCCAGCAGTTACCCCAAGTCCAGGCTGTACGAGCAGTACTTC. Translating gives CASSYPKSRLYEQYF.

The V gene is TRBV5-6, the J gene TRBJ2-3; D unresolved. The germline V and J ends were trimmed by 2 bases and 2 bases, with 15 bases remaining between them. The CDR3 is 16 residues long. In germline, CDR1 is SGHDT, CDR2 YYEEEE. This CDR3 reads CASSLLEPKYTDTQYF. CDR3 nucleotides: TGTGCCAGCAGCTTATTAGAACCAAAATACACAGATACGCAGTATTTT.

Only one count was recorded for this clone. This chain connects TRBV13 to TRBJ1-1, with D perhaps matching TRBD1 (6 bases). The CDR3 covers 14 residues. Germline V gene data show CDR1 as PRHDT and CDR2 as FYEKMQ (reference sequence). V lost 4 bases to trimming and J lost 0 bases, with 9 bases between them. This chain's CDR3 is CASSSDSMNTEAFF. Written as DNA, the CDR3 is TGTGCCAGCAGCTCGGACAGCATGAACACTGAAGCTTTCTTT.

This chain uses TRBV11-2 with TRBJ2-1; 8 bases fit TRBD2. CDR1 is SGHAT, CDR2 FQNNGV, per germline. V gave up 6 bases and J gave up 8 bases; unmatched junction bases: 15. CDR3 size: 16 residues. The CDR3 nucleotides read TGTGCCAGCAGTTCAAATACCGGGACTAGATGGGATGAGCAGTTCTTC. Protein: CASSSNTGTRWDEQFF.

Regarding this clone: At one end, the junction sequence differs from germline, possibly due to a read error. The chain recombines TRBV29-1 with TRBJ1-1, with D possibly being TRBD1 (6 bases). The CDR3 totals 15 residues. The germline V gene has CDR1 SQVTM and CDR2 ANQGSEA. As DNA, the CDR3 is TGTGGTAGCGGGGGCGGTTCCCAAATGAACACTGAAGCTTTCTTT. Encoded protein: CGSGGGSQMNTEAFF.

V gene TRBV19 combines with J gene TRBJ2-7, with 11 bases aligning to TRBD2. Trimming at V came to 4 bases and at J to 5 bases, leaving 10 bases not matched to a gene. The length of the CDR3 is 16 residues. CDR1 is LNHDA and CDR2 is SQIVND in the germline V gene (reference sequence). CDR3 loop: CASSRSLAGGTHEQYF. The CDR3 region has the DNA TGTGCCAGTAGTAGAAGCCTAGCGGGAGGTACCCACGAGCAGTACTTC.

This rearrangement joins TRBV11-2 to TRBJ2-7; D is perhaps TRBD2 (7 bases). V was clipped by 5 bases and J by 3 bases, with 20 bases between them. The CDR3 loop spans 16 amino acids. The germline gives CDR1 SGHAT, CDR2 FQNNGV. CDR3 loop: CASSPRVRGGNYEQYF. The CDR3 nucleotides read TGTGCCAGCAGCCCTAGGGTAAGGGGGGGCAACTACGAGCAGTACTTC.

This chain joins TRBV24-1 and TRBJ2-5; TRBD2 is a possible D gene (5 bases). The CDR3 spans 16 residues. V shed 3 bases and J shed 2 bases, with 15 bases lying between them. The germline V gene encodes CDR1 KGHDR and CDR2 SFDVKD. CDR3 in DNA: TGTGCCACCAGTGATAATAGCGTAGGGTTTCAAGAGACCCAGTACTTC. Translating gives CATSDNSVGFQETQYF.

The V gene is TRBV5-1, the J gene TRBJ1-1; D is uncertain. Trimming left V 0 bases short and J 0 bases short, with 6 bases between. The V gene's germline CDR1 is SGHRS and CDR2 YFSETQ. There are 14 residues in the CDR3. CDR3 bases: TGCGCCAGCAGCTTGGTGGGCGTGAACACTGAAGCTTTCTTT. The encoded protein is CASSLVGVNTEAFF.

The CDR3 nucleotides read TGTGCCAGCAGTCCCCGGCAGGGGGGCTACACCTTC. This encodes CASSPRQGGYTF. The chain links TRBV12-3 or TRBV12-4 to TRBJ1-2; the D gene is possibly TRBD1 (6 bases). The CDR3 contains 12 residues. The V end was cut by 5 bases, the J end by 8 bases, with 12 bases between.

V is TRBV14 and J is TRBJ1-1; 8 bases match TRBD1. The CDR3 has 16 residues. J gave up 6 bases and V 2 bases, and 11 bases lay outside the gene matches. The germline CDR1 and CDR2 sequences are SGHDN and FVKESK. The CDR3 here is CASSQFHGTGSPEAFF. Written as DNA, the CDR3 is TGTGCCAGCAGCCAATTCCACGGGACAGGATCACCTGAAGCTTTCTTT.

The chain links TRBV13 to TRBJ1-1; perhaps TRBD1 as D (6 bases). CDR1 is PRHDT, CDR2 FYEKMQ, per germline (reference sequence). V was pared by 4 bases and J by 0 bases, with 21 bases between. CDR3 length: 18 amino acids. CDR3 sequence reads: CASSSTGSNSMMNTEAFF. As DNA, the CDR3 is TGTGCCAGCAGCTCAACAGGGTCAAACTCCATGATGAACACTGAAGCTTTCTTT.

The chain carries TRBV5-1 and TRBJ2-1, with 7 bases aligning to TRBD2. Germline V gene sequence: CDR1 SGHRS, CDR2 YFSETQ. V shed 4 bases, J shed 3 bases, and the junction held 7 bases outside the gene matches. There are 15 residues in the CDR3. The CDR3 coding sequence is TGCGCCAGCAGCCTCACTAGCGAATTCTACAATGAGCAGTTCTTC. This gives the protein CASSLTSEFYNEQFF.

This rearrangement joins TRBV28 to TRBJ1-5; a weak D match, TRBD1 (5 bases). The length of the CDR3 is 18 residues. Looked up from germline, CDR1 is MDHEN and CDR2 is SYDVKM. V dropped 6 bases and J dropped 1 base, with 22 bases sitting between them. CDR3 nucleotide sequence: TGTGCCAGCAGCCCCTCCGGGATGGGGGGGAGAAGCAATCAGCCCCAGCATTTT. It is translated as CASSPSGMGGRSNQPQHF.

CDR3 residues: CSVAKAGGTDTQYF. The CDR3 DNA follows: TGCAGCGTTGCGAAAGCGGGAGGCACAGATACGCAGTATTTT. V usage is TRBV29-1 and J usage is TRBJ2-3; 8 nucleotides line up with TRBD2. CDR1 SQVTM and CDR2 ANQGSEA come from the germline V gene. The CDR3 length is 14 residues. Losses at the gene ends were 4 bases for V and 1 base for J; bases not matched to a gene: 4.

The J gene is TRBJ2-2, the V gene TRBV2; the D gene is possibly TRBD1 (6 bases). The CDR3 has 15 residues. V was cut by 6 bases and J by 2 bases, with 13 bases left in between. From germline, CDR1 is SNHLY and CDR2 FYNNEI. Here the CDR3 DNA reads TGTGCCAGCAGCCCTGACAGGCTAAACACCGGGGAGCTGTTTTTT. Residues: CASSPDRLNTGELFF.

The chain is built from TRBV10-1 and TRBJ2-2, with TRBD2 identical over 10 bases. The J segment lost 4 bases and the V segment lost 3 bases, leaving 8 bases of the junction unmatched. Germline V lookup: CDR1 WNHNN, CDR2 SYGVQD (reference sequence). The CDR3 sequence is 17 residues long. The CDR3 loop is CASSDRAGGRGTGELFF. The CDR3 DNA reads TGCGCCAGCAGTGACAGAGCGGGAGGGCGAGGCACCGGGGAGCTGTTTTTT.

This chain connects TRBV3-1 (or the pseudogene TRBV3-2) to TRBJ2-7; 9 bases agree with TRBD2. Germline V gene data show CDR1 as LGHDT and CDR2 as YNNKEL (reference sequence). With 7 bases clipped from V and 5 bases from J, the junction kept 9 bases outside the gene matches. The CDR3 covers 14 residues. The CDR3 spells CASIDSSGVDEQYF. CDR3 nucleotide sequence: TGTGCCAGCATCGACTCTAGCGGGGTCGACGAGCAGTACTTC.